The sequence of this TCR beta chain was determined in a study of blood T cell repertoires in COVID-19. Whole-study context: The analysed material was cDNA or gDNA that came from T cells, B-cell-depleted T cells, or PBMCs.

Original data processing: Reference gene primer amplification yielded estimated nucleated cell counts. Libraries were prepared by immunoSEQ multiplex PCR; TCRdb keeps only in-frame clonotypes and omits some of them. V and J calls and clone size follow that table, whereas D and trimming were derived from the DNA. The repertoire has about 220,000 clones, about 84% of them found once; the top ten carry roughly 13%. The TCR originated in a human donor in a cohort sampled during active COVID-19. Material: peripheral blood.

In DNA form, the CDR3 reads TGTGCCAGCAGCTTAGCCCCAGGGGCCTTCGGGGATGAAGCTTTCTTT. Its protein product is CASSLAPGAFGDEAFF. This sequence joins TRBV7-2 and TRBJ1-1; D is possibly TRBD1 (6 bases). Per the germline V gene, CDR1 is SGHTA and CDR2 is FQGNSA. The CDR3 sequence is 16 residues long. Trimming took 0 bases from V and 7 from J, leaving 18 bases between them.